These T cell receptor beta chains were read from a single sample in a study of Graves' ophthalmopathy and Graves' hyperthyroidism. TCRdb re-called the multiplex PCR reads through MiXCR, storing one row per CDR3 protein. The sample lists about 24,000 distinct CDR3 sequences, approximately 48% occurring once. The sample consisted of peripheral blood. Receptors originate from an adult woman with stable Graves' hyperthyroidism. Each CDR3 is given with its conserved first and last residue.

V gene	CDR3 protein
TRBV10-2	CASSDAAGTGDDEQYF
TRBV6-1	CASETPGDTGELFF
TRBV19	CASSGGRYEKLFF
TRBV6-5	CASSYTGEGSPLHF
TRBV29-1	CSVDERGYTF
TRBV12-3/TRBV12-4	CASSTGLAGVVYF
TRBV9	CASSGRAEDEQYF
TRBV3-1	CASSPGLAGAYGTDTQYF
TRBV5-1	CASSLDRGQPQHF
TRBV5-6	CASSFHLGTSLYTDTQYF
TRBV19	CASTRGGSSYNSPLHF
TRBV6-4	CASSEVESFGSPLHF
TRBV6-5	CASSYLGVEAFF
TRBV5-1	CASSLATARIGEQFF
TRBV10-1	CASSDVRNTQYF
TRBV9	CASSAGVGRASGQYF
TRBV28	CASSHRGTGTQNYGYTF
TRBV20-1	CSYRLAGGNNEQFF
TRBV7-2	CASSLGVAQGSYEQYF